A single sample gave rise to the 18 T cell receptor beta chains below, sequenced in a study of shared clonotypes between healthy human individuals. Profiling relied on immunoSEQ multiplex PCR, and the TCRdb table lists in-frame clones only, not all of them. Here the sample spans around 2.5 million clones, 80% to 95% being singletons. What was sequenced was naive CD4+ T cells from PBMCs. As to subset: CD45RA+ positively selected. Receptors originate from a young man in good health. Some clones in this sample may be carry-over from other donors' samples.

In DNA form, the CDR3 reads TGTGCCAGCAGCCTCCGGACTAGCGGGTCCTCTGGGGCCAACGTCCTGACTTTC. The encoded protein is CASSLRTSGSSGANVLTF. This sequence joins TRBV13 and TRBJ2-6, with 11 nucleotides matching TRBD2. V was clipped by 5 bases and J by 0 bases; unmatched bases: 6. The germline gives CDR1 PRHDT, CDR2 FYEKMQ (reference sequence). The CDR3 totals 18 residues.

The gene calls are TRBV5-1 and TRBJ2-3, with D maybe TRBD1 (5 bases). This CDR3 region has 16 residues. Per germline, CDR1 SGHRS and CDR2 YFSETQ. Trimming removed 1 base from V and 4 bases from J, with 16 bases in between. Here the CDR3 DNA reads TGCGCCAGCAGCTTGACAGGCCAGACCCACGCAGATACGCAGTATTTT. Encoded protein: CASSLTGQTHADTQYF. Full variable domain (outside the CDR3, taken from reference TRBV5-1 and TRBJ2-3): KAGVTQTPRYLIKTRGQQVTLSCSPISGHRSVSWYQQTPGQGLQFLFEYFSETQRNKGNFPGRFSGRQFSNSRSEMNVSTLELGDSALYLCASSLTGQTHADTQYFGPGTRLTVL.

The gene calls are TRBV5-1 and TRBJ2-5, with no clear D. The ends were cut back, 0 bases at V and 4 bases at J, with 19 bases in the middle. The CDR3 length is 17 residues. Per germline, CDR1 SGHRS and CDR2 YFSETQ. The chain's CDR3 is CASSLAPRDLSIETQYF. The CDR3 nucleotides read TGCGCCAGCAGCTTGGCTCCCCGAGACTTATCGATAGAGACCCAGTACTTC. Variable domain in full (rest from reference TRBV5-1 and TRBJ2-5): KAGVTQTPRYLIKTRGQQVTLSCSPISGHRSVSWYQQTPGQGLQFLFEYFSETQRNKGNFPGRFSGRQFSNSRSEMNVSTLELGDSALYLCASSLAPRDLSIETQYFGPGTRLLVL.

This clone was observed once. Here the CDR3 DNA reads TGTGCCAGCACCTCGACAGGGATCAATCAGCCCCAGCATTTT. Translating it yields CASTSTGINQPQHF. V gene TRBV6-6 combines with J gene TRBJ1-5; TRBD1 aligns across 7 bases. Losses at the gene ends were 7 bases for V and 3 bases for J; bases not matched to a gene: 6. Germline assignment: CDR1 MNHNY and CDR2 SVGAGI (reference sequence). The CDR3 has 14 residues.

CDR3 DNA: TGCGCCAGCAGCCAAGTCGGCGGGTACACTGAAGCTTTCTTT. Translation: CASSQVGGYTEAFF. The chain joins TRBV4-1 to TRBJ1-1, with D hard to call. There are 14 residues in the CDR3. Germline CDR1 is MGHRA and CDR2 is YSYEKL. Trimming stripped 1 base from V and 3 bases from J, with 9 bases between.

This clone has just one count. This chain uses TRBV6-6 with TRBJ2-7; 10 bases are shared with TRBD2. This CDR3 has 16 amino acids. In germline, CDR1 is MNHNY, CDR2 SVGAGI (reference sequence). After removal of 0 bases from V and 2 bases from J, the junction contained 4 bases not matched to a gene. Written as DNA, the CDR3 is TGTGCCAGCAGTTACTCGAGACTAGCGGGCGCCTACGAGCAGTACTTC. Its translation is CASSYSRLAGAYEQYF.

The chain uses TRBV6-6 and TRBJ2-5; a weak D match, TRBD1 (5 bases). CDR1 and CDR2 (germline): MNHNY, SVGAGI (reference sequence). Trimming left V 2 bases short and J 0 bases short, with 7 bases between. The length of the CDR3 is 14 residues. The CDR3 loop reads CASSYPRDQETQYF. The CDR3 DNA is TGTGCCAGCAGTTACCCCAGGGACCAAGAGACCCAGTACTTC.

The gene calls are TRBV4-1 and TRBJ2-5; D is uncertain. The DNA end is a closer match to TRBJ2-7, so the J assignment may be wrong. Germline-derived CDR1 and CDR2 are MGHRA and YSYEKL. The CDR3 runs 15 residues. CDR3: CASSQGLVARYEQYF. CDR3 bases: TGCGCCAGCAGCCAAGGCCTAGTGGCCCGCTACGAGCAGTACTTC.

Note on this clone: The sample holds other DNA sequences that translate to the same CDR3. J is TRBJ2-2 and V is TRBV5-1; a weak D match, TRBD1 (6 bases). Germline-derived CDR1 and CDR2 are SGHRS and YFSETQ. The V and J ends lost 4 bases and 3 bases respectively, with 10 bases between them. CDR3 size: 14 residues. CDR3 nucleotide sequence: TGCGCCAGCAGCACCCGGACAGACACCGGGGAGCTGTTTTTT. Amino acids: CASSTRTDTGELFF.

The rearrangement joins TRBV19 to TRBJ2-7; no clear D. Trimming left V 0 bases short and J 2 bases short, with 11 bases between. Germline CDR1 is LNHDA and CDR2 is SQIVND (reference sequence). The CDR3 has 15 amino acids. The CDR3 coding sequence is TGTGCCAGTAGTATAGATCTCATAGGGACCTACGAGCAGTACTTC. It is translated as CASSIDLIGTYEQYF.

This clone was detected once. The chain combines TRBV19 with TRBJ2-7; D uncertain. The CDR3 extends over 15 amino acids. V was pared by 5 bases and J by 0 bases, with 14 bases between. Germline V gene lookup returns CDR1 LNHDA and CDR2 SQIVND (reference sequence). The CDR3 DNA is TGTGCCAGTAGTCCCCCCCGCCGAGCCTCCTACGAGCAGTACTTC. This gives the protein CASSPPRRASYEQYF. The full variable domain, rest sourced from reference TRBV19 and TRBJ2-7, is DGGITQSPKYLFRKEGQNVTLSCEQNLNHDAMYWYRQDPGQGLRLIYYSQIVNDFQKGDIAEGYSVSREKKESFPLTVTSAQKNPTAFYLCASSPPRRASYEQYFGPGTRLTVT.

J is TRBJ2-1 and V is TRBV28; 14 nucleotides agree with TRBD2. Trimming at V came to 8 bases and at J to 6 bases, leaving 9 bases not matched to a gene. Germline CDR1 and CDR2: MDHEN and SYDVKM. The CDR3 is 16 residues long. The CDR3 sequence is CASEGTSGSVINEQFF. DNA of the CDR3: TGTGCCAGCGAGGGGACTAGCGGGAGTGTAATCAATGAGCAGTTCTTC.

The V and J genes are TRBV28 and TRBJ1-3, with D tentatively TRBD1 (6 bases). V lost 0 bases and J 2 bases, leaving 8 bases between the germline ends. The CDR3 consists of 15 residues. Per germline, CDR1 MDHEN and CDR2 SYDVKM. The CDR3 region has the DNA TGTGCCAGCAGTTTATGGGGGGCAACTGGAAACACCATATATTTT. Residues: CASSLWGATGNTIYF.

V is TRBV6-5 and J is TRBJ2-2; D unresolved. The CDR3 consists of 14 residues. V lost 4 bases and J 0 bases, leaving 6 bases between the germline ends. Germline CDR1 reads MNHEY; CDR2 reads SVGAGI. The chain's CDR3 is CASSSSTNTGELFF. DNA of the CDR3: TGTGCCAGCAGTTCCAGCACGAACACCGGGGAGCTGTTTTTT.

For the CDR3, the DNA is TGTGCCAGCAGCTTGTGGGATACTCGATCCTACGAGCAGTACTTC. As protein: CASSLWDTRSYEQYF. The J gene is TRBJ2-7, the V gene TRBV5-8; D remains ambiguous. The CDR3 loop spans 15 amino acids. V was pared by 1 base and J by 1 base, with 12 bases between. Germline V gene sequence: CDR1 SGHTS, CDR2 YDEGEE.

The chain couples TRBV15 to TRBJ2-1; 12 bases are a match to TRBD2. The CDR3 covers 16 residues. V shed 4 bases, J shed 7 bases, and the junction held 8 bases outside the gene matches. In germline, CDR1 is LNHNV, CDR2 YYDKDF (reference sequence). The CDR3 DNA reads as TGTGCCACCAGCAAGGCCCGACTAGCGGGAGAAAATGAGCAGTTCTTC. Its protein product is CATSKARLAGENEQFF. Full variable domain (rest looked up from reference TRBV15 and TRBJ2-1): DAMVIQNPRYQVTQFGKPVTLSCSQTLNHNVMYWYQQKSSQAPKLLFHYYDKDFNNEADTPDNFQSRRPNTSFCFLDIRSPGLGDTAMYLCATSKARLAGENEQFFGPGTRLTVL.

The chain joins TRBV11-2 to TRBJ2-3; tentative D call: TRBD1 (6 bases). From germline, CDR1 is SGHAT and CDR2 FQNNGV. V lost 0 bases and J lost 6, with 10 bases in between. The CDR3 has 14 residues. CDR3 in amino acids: CASSLDRGMDTQYF. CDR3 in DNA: TGTGCCAGCAGCTTAGACAGGGGAATGGATACGCAGTATTTT.

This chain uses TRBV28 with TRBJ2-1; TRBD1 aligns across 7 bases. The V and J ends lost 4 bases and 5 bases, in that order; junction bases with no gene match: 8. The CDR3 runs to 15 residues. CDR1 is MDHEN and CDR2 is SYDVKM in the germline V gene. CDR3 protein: CASSSGQLGHNEQFF. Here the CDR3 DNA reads TGTGCCAGCAGTTCGGGACAGTTAGGGCACAATGAGCAGTTCTTC.